This T cell receptor (beta chain) originates from a study of T cell responses to AZD1222 COVID-19 vaccine. For the study at large: Pooling covered second doses at about 4 or about 12 weeks.

Germline V gene sequence: CDR1 MGHDK, CDR2 SYGVNS. The CDR3 is made up of 12 amino acids. The V gene lost 5 bases and the J gene lost 11 bases, with 15 bases spanning the gap. Generated by immunoSEQ multiplex PCR, the TCRdb table keeps only in-frame clones and is missing some. The table includes 90,000 to 120,000 clones, around 91% detected once. The sequence was collected from an adult in good health. The sequenced sample was peripheral blood, obtained on day 0 of AZD1222 vaccination. The chain joins TRBV25-1 to TRBJ1-1; D might be TRBD1 (5 bases). CDR3 protein: CASSNMGTSAFF. As DNA, the CDR3 is TGTGCCAGCAGTAACATGGGGACTTCGGCTTTCTTT.